The present entry profiles one T cell receptor (beta chain) with its context. Its matching antigen is unknown. Some clones are missing from TCRdb's copy, which holds only in-frame ones; the method was immunoSEQ multiplex PCR. Here the sample spans under 200,000 clones, 85% to 90% being singletons. The data stem from a study of T cell responses to AZD1222 COVID-19 vaccine. Study-wide results and limits: Only a handful of individuals given AZD1222 were seropositive at baseline. Clonal diversity may have been underestimated, and the donors were mostly white British, with more females than males.

The CDR3 runs to 16 residues. CDR1 MDHEN and CDR2 SYDVKM come from the germline V gene. V lost 2 bases, J lost 0 bases, and 10 bases lay in between. The specimen comprised peripheral blood, sampled 28 days after the second AZD1222 dose. The rearrangement uses TRBV28 and TRBJ1-4; a possible D gene is TRBD1 (6 bases). This clonotype originated in an adult who received the AZD1222 COVID-19 vaccine. In DNA form, the CDR3 reads TGTGCCAGCAGTTTAAGGTGGGACACAACTAATGAAAAACTGTTTTTT. This translates into CASSLRWDTTNEKLFF.